This T cell receptor beta chain came from a study of cytomegalovirus exposure and HLA in healthy donors (dated by TCRdb to 2016 to 2017). In the study overall: An earlier analysis of roughly 630 of the donors reported roughly 270 Gb of sequence data and 117 million unique TCR beta sequences from about 180 million T cells. An early release that covered more than 550 HLA-typed donors contained about 300 gigabases of sequencing data and tens of millions of unique TCR sequences. Of the approximately 400 genotyped donors, around 81% fell in the genetic ancestry cluster associated with self-reported Caucasian donors. The study aimed to test whether signatures of past pathogen exposure could be identified by cataloging public T cell receptors. Using immunosequencing, the study profiled T cell repertoires from 500 to 800 subjects and related those repertoires to cytomegalovirus serostatus. In addition to the first cohort of 666 subjects, a separate validation cohort of about 120 different subjects was used. To predict cytomegalovirus infection status, the study brought together high-throughput TCR immunosequencing, statistical association of individual TCRs with disease status, and machine learning. To study patterns of TCR occurrence, a later analysis re-analyzed previously published TCR beta repertoires from several hundred donors and added high-resolution HLA genotyping. Rather than using new phenotypic data, the later analysis identified candidate immune exposures from TCR beta sequences and from how often those sequences occurred across donors. An earlier analysis of fewer than 750 of the donors used high-throughput TCR beta sequencing to judge whether each TCR beta V gene segment behaved as functional or pseudogenic. Alongside the repertoire data, information on donor age, sex, ethnicity and CMV serostatus was compiled. A later genetic analysis used genome-wide SNP genotypes for about 65% of the 666 donors, treating that subset as a discovery cohort. All discovery cohort repertoires had been generated using a single sequencing platform. Both class I and class II loci were covered by HLA typing, at four-digit resolution. The number of donors typed differed by locus, with about 629-640 for A, B, C, DRB1 and DQB1, 522 for DQA1, 600 to 610 for DPA1, and 450 to 480 for DPB1. A handful of DR-DQ haplotypes were treated as single units for association and clustering because of strong linkage in the cohort. Among 398 genotyped donors of the cohort, an average of around 240,000 unique TCR beta nucleotide sequences were sequenced per donor, around 20% of them non-productive. Beyond this particular receptor, the publication reports: The study listed 150 to 200 TCR beta chains as associated with cytomegalovirus. According to a later analysis, TCR association rates differed among HLA loci, with DRB1 alleles showing the most associated TCRs and HLA-C alleles showing the fewest. The classifier was reported to diagnose cytomegalovirus status with high specificity and sensitivity in both the original and validation cohorts. In a later analysis, more than 15,000 TCR beta sequences were associated with specific HLA alleles at a false discovery rate of 0.05. Most TCR sequences were seen in very few donors, while some public TCRs were found in many individuals. Because counts were too low, fewer than 20 rarely observed V segments, including chromosome 9 orphons, were excluded from the earlier analysis of 500 to 700 of the donors. Some IMGT-functional V segments, including TRBV6-2 and TRBV6-3, could not be distinguished by the 87-base-pair reads and were therefore excluded. A later genetic analysis reported fewer N-insertions in productive TCRs among donors in an Asian-associated ancestry cluster than the approximately 700-donor mean. Compared with equally common non-associated chains, HLA-associated TCR beta chains in a later analysis were more clonally expanded and had lower generation probabilities. According to a later analysis, parvovirus B19, influenza, CMV and Epstein-Barr virus appeared linked to several top co-occurrence clusters. According to the authors, the approach could potentially be generalized to other disease states and immunological phenotypes. When HLA alleles, especially DR and DQ, strongly co-occurred, attributing TCR associations to individual alleles was difficult. In a later genetic analysis, a missense DCLRE1C variant was associated with V-gene and J-gene trimming of TCR beta chains, and the association was replicated in an independent cohort. Correlated functional status among segregating V segments might be attributable to linkage disequilibrium, but an unknown experimental factor could not be ruled out. Most CMV-associated TCR beta chains appeared to be HLA-restricted in a later analysis, and the HLA associations seemed to be driven largely by CMV exposure. The only immune exposure information available for the cohort was CMV serostatus. The cohort was sequenced for TCR beta chains only, and without alpha or paired-chain data the features that could be detected were limited. A group of highly shared sequence variants was considered likely to be a technical artifact of the sequencing pipeline. A few of the identified cytomegalovirus-associated TCR beta chains were confirmed in vitro to be specific for cytomegalovirus antigens. A further reported finding was that TCR beta sequences accurately predicted the HLA-A and HLA-B alleles for most subjects in the first cohort. An earlier analysis of 587 of the donors showed that most TCR beta V segments appeared in productive rearrangements either about 87% or about 30% of the time, which broadly matched IMGT annotations. Because some donors lacked HLA typing at each locus, the association tests relied only on the typed subset. Sequencing depth was assumed to be roughly uniform across donors in the presence/absence analyses, though that assumption may not hold.

The cohort was made up of hundreds of healthy bone marrow donors. Cohort members were all nominally healthy when sampled, although unrecorded immune exposures were likely present. The donor was CMV seronegative and belonged to the group of 350 or so seronegative cohort members. Each donor provided a peripheral blood sample, and peripheral blood mononuclear cells were used for TCR beta sequencing. Genomic DNA extraction from the blood cell samples was performed with the Qiagen DNeasy Blood Extraction Kit. From its cysteine to its phenylalanine, the CDR3 spans 15 amino acids. The only DNA kept is the CDR3, 45 bases in frame from the first base. V is pruned by 4 bases and J by 5 bases, leaving 4 bases of the junction without a gene match. The CDR1 and CDR2 encoded by the germline V gene are SGHTA and FQGTGA. The method was the immunoSEQ multiplex PCR assay. A mixture of 60 forward primers for TCR Vbeta segments and 13 reverse primers for TCR Jbeta segments was used in the multiplex PCR. The CDR3 region of rearranged TCR beta genes was amplified from genomic DNA with a multiplex PCR assay. On the Illumina HiSeq System, the amplified TCR beta libraries were sequenced as 87-base-pair reads. In the authors' own workflow: A later analysis counted around 72 million unique TCR beta chains across the 640 or so repertoires, and around 9.9 million of these chains were shared by at least two donors. Raw reads were error-corrected and collapsed into unique sequences with a nearest-neighbor algorithm that merged closely related sequences to remove PCR and sequencing errors. CDR3 sequences were aligned to IMGT reference sequences to assign V, D and J gene segments. For a sequence to be retained, at least a six-nucleotide match to both a V gene segment and a J gene segment was required. A rearrangement was called productive if the CDR3 had no stop codons and remained in frame with V and J, and every other rearrangement was called non-productive. CDR3 was defined according to IMGT convention as the region running from the second conserved V-encoded cysteine to the conserved J-encoded phenylalanine. The earlier analysis of about 610 of the donors excluded any sequence lacking an unambiguous match to a single V gene segment. An earlier analysis of several hundred of the donors called V segments functional above 56.7% productive rearrangements and segregating when the between-donor standard deviation exceeded 5%. To diagnose cytomegalovirus status from the catalog of TCR beta chain sequences, a statistical classification framework was built. In a later analysis, TCR nucleotide sequences were compared against IMGT/GENE-DB human TR gene sequences so that V and J genes could be assigned. The TCRdist pipeline was used in a later analysis to assign CDR3 sequences and most-parsimonious VDJ recombination scenarios. In a later analysis, each TCR beta chain was defined by its CDR3 amino acid sequence together with its V-gene family, and reads lacking a unique V-gene family were excluded. To address suspected cross-contamination and a sequencing artifact, a later analysis removed a few hundred highly shared, low-generation-probability nucleotide sequences. In a later analysis, a clonal expansion index for each public chain was calculated from normalized within-repertoire ranks of inferred template counts. Generation probabilities in a later analysis came from a VDJ recombination model fitted to out-of-frame rearrangements, and those results were checked against IGoR. Hypergeometric tests were used in a later analysis to score TCR-TCR, TCR-HLA and TCR-CMV co-occurrence, with a repertoire-size bias correction applied to the TCR pairs. In a later analysis, false discovery rates were estimated by permuting HLA or CMV assignments 20 times. In a later analysis, co-occurring TCRs were grouped using DBSCAN, with TCRdist sequence similarity added in when clustering inside HLA-allele-positive subsets. For co-occurrence clustering, repertoires with fewer than 30,000 or more than 120,000 public chains were excluded, along with a handful of repertoires with anomalous nucleotide sharing. This is the immuneACCESS table as TCRdb keeps it, with only in-frame sequences that have V and J called. A part of the clones is gone; compared with another copy, unresolved V genes explain less than half, and the rest is unexplained. For V, J and clone size, that table is used; D and trimming come from the DNA. Here the sample has some 92,000 clones; approximately 79% occur a single time. Around 3% of the sample is held by the ten biggest clonotypes.

With regard to this clone: No antigen is known for it. Base qualities are not provided; no much larger clone lies one nucleotide away.

The TCR sequence derives from a young man in good health and CMV-seronegative. The chain was built from TRBV7-3 and TRBJ1-6, and 8 junction bases match TRBD1. The source material was PBMCs. CDR3 sequence: CASSSTGVNNSPLHF. Here is the DNA: TGTGCCAGCAGCTCGACAGGGGTCAATAATTCACCCCTCCACTTT.